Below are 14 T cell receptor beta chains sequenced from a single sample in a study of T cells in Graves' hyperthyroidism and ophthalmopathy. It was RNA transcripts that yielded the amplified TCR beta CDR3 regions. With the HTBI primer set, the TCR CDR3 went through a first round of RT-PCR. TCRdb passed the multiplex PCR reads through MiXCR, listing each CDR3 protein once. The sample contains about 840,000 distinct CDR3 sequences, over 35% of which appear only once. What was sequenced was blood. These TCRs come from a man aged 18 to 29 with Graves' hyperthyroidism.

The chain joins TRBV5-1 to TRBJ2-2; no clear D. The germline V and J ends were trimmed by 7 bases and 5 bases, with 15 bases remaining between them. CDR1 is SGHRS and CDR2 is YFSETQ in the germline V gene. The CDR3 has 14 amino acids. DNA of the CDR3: TGCGCCAGCCAAGAGGCCGGGCAGACCGGGGAGCTGTTTTTT. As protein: CASQEAGQTGELFF.

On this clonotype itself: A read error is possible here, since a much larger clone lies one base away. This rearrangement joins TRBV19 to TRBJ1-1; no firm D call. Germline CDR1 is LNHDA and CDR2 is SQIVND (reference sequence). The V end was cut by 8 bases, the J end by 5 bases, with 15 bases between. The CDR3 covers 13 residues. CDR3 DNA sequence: TGTGCCAGTTTGGCCCGAGGAAGGACTGAAGCTTTCTTT. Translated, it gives CASLARGRTEAFF.

The CDR3 reads CAIREGHHEHF. DNA for the CDR3: TGTGCCATCAGGGAGGGTCACCACGAGCATTTT. The rearrangement links TRBV10-3 to TRBJ1-5; D remains ambiguous. CDR3 length: 11 residues. Trimming pared 6 bases from V and 14 bases from J, leaving 14 bases between. Germline CDR1 ENHRY, CDR2 SYGVKD.

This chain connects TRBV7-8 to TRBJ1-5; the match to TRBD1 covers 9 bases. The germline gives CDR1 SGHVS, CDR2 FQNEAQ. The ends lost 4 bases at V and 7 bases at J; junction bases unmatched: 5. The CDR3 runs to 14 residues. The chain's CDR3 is CASSSGTGIQPQHF. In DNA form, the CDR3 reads TGTGCCAGCAGCTCGGGGACAGGGATCCAGCCCCAGCATTTT. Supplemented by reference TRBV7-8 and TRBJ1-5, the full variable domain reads GAGVSQSPRYKVAKRGQDVALRCDPISGHVSLFWYQQALGQGPEFLTYFQNEAQLDKSGLPSDRFFAERPEGSVSTLKIQRTQQEDSAVYLCASSSGTGIQPQHFGDGTRLSIL.

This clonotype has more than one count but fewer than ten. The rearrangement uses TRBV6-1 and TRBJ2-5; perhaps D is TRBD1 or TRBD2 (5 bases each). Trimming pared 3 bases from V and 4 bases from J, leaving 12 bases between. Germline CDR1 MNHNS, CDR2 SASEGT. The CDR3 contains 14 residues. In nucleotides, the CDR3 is TGTGCCAGCAGTGAGGGAAGGGGACCAGAGACCCAGTACTTC. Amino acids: CASSEGRGPETQYF.

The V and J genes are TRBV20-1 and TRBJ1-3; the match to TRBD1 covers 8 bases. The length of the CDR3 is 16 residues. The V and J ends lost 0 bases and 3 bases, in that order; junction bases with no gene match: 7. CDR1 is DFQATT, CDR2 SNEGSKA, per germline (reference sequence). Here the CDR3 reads CSARDRGRGLGNTIYF. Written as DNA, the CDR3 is TGCAGTGCTAGAGATCGGGGCAGGGGGCTTGGAAACACCATATATTTT.

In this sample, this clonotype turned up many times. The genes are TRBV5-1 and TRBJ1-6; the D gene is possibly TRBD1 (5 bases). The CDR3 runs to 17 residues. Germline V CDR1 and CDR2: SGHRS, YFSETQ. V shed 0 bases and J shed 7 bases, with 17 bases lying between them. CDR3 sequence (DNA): TGCGCCAGCAGCTTGGCCGCGGCGGGACGGGTAAATTCACCCCTCCACTTT. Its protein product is CASSLAAAGRVNSPLHF. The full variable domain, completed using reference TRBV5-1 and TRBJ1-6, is KAGVTQTPRYLIKTRGQQVTLSCSPISGHRSVSWYQQTPGQGLQFLFEYFSETQRNKGNFPGRFSGRQFSNSRSEMNVSTLELGDSALYLCASSLAAAGRVNSPLHFGNGTRLTVT.

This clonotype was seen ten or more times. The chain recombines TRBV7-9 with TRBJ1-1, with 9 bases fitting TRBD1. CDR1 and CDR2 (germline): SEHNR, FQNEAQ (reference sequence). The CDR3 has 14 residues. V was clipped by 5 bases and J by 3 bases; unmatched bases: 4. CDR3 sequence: CASSRTGVDTEAFF. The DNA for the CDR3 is TGTGCCAGCAGCAGGACAGGGGTGGACACTGAAGCTTTCTTT.

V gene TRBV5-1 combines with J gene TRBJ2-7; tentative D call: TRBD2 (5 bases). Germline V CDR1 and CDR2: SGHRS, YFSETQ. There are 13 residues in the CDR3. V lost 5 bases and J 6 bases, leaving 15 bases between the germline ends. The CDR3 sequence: CASRATGKVEQYF. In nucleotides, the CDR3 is TGCGCCAGCAGGGCGACCGGGAAGGTCGAGCAGTACTTC.

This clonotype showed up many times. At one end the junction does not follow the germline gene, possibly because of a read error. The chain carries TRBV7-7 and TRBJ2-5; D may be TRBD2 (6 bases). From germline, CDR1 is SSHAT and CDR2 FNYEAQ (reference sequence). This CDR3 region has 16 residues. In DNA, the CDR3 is TGTGCTAGCAGCTCGAGCGGAGGAGGGGTCCAAGAGACCCAGTACTTC. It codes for CASSSSGGGVQETQYF.

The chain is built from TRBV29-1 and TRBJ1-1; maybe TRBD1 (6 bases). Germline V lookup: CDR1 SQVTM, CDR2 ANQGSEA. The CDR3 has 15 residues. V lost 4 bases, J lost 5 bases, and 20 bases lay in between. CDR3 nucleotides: TGCAGCGTTGGGGGTAAGGAGGGGGGCGATACTGAAGCTTTCTTT. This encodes CSVGGKEGGDTEAFF. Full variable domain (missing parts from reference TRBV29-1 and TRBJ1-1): SAVISQKPSRDICQRGTSLTIQCQVDSQVTMMFWYRQQPGQSLTLIATANQGSEATYESGFVIDKFPISRPNLTFSTLTVSNMSPEDSSIYLCSVGGKEGGDTEAFFGQGTRLTVV.

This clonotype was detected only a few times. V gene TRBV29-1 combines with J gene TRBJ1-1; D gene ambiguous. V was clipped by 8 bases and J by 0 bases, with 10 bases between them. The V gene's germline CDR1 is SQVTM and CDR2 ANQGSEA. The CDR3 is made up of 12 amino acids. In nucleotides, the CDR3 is TGCAGCTCCCCTGACTTGAACACTGAAGCTTTCTTT. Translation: CSSPDLNTEAFF.

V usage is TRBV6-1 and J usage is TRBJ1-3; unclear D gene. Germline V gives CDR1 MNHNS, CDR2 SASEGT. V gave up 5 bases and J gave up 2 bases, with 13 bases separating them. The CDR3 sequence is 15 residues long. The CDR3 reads CASSYSTGAGNTIYF. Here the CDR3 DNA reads TGTGCCAGCAGTTACTCCACGGGAGCTGGAAACACCATATATTTT.

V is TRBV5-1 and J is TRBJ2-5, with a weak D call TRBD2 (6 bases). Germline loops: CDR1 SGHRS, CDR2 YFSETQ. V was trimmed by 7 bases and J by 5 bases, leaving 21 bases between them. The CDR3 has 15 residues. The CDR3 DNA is TGCGCCAGCTTGAAGGGACGGTGGAGCGGGGAGACCCAGTACTTC. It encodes CASLKGRWSGETQYF.